The 30 T cell receptor beta chains below all came from one sample that was sequenced in a study of blood T cell repertoires in COVID-19. Clones were read by immunoSEQ multiplex PCR, and TCRdb kept only the in-frame ones, dropping some. This table holds fewer than 150,000 clones, approximately 82% found once. The sample consisted of peripheral blood. The receptors derive from a man in his fifties or sixties who had recovered from COVID-19.

About this clone: The germline gene is not matched at one end of the junction; a read error may be the cause. This CDR3 is CASSLDRYEQYF. CDR3 nucleotides: TGTGCCAGCAGTTTGGACAGGTACGAGCAGTACTTC. The chain couples TRBV5-8 to TRBJ2-7; 7 bases are shared with TRBD1. CDR1 and CDR2 from the germline V gene are SGHTS and YDEGEE. This CDR3 has 12 amino acids.

This clone has more than one count but fewer than ten. The CDR3 loop is CASSIVHSGNTIYF. Here the CDR3 DNA reads TGTGCCAGTAGTATAGTTCACTCTGGAAACACCATATATTTT. The chain recombines TRBV19 with TRBJ1-3; no definite D call. Looked up from germline, CDR1 is LNHDA and CDR2 is SQIVND (reference sequence). With 1 base removed from V and 0 bases from J, the gap between germline ends came to 4 bases. The CDR3 consists of 14 residues. The whole variable domain, filled in from reference TRBV19 and TRBJ1-3, reads DGGITQSPKYLFRKEGQNVTLSCEQNLNHDAMYWYRQDPGQGLRLIYYSQIVNDFQKGDIAEGYSVSREKKESFPLTVTSAQKNPTAFYLCASSIVHSGNTIYFGEGSWLTVV.

This chain links TRBV18 with TRBJ2-7; weak D call: TRBD1 (5 bases). Trimming pared 3 bases from V and 2 bases from J, leaving 11 bases between. This CDR3 contains 14 residues. Per the germline V gene, CDR1 is KGHSH and CDR2 is LQKENI. The CDR3 nucleotides are TGTGCCAGCTCACCGCCAGGACACCCCTACGAGCAGTACTTC. Protein sequence: CASSPPGHPYEQYF.

This chain joins TRBV6-5 and TRBJ2-7, with 12 bases that match TRBD1. The V and J ends lost 6 bases and 9 bases, in that order; junction bases with no gene match: 9. This CDR3 region has 14 residues. Germline V gives CDR1 MNHEY, CDR2 SVGAGI. The CDR3 coding sequence is TGTGCCAGCAGGACGGGGGGACAGGGGGCTGTGCAGTACTTC. This gives the protein CASRTGGQGAVQYF.

This clone was found once. The J gene is TRBJ1-1, the V gene TRBV5-4; D possibly corresponds to TRBD1 (5 bases). Germline values: CDR1 SGHNT, CDR2 YYREEE (reference sequence). The CDR3 runs to 14 residues. The ends were cut back, 0 bases at V and 5 bases at J, with 11 bases in the middle. The CDR3 nucleotides read TGTGCCAGCAGCTTGGGAATGGGGGGAACTGAAGCTTTCTTT. Translating gives CASSLGMGGTEAFF.

This CDR3 reads CASSGTVNTGELFF. The CDR3 DNA reads as TGTGCCAGCAGCGGGACAGTGAACACCGGGGAGCTGTTTTTT. This chain connects TRBV9 to TRBJ2-2; possibly TRBD1 for D (6 bases). Germline CDR1 is SGDLS and CDR2 is YYNGEE. There are 14 residues in the CDR3. V lost 3 bases, J lost 1 base, and 7 bases lay in between.

The V and J genes are TRBV24-1 and TRBJ2-6; possibly TRBD1 for D (6 bases). Trimming cost V 0 bases and J 5 bases, with 7 bases left between them. The germline V gene has CDR1 KGHDR and CDR2 SFDVKD. The CDR3 runs to 15 residues. Here the CDR3 DNA reads TGTGCCACCAGTGATTTGCGGGACAGGGCCAACGTCCTGACTTTC. This encodes CATSDLRDRANVLTF.

The chain employs TRBV7-9 and TRBJ2-4; TRBD2 matches 10 bases. Germline V gene lookup returns CDR1 SEHNR and CDR2 FQNEAQ (reference sequence). The CDR3 contains 12 residues. V lost 5 bases to trimming and J lost 10 bases; unmatched junction nucleotides: 2. CDR3 sequence reads: CASSVSGGIQYF. As DNA, the CDR3 is TGTGCCAGCAGCGTTAGCGGGGGGATTCAGTACTTC.

About this clone itself: Other DNA sequences in this sample translate to the same CDR3. This chain links TRBV18 with TRBJ2-5, with D possibly matching TRBD1 (5 bases). Germline CDR1 and CDR2: KGHSH and LQKENI. With 3 bases removed from V and 0 bases from J, the gap between germline ends came to 8 bases. This CDR3 contains 14 residues. The chain's CDR3 is CASSPRRDQETQYF. As DNA, the CDR3 is TGTGCCAGCTCACCTCGCAGGGACCAAGAGACCCAGTACTTC.

This clone was picked up one time. J is TRBJ2-2 and V is TRBV5-4; D perhaps matches TRBD2 (5 bases). This CDR3 is 16 amino acids long. The germline V and J ends were trimmed by 4 bases and 0 bases, with 13 bases remaining between them. CDR1 and CDR2 (germline): SGHNT, YYREEE (reference sequence). The CDR3 nucleotides are TGTGCCAGCAGCGGTGACTACGCTTCGAACACCGGGGAGCTGTTTTTT. Translation: CASSGDYASNTGELFF.

The chain links TRBV29-1 to TRBJ2-7; 10 positions agree with TRBD1. The V and J ends lost 6 bases and 5 bases, in that order; junction bases with no gene match: 7. Germline values: CDR1 SQVTM, CDR2 ANQGSEA. This CDR3 is built from 13 residues. CDR3 sequence reads: CSVGGQGNHEQYF. The CDR3 DNA reads TGCAGCGTGGGGGGACAGGGGAACCACGAGCAGTACTTC.

Turning to this clone: The sample carries other DNA sequences with the same CDR3. This chain connects TRBV7-2 to TRBJ2-7; 11 bases match TRBD1. The CDR3 loop spans 15 amino acids. Germline V gives CDR1 SGHTA, CDR2 FQGNSA. Trimming took 0 bases from V and 3 from J; bases not matched to a gene: 1. The CDR3 here is CASSLAGTGGYEQYF. The CDR3 bases are TGTGCCAGCAGCTTAGCCGGGACAGGGGGCTACGAGCAGTACTTC.

The rearrangement links TRBV19 to TRBJ1-5; D is uncertain. The CDR3 length is 15 residues. Trimming pared 2 bases from V and 1 base from J, leaving 9 bases between. CDR1 is LNHDA and CDR2 is SQIVND in the germline V gene (reference sequence). CDR3 protein: CASSINTGSNQPQHF. CDR3 nucleotide sequence: TGTGCCAGTAGTATAAACACGGGAAGCAATCAGCCCCAGCATTTT.

There are a few counts of this clone. V gene TRBV3-1 (or the pseudogene TRBV3-2) combines with J gene TRBJ2-7; 8 bases fit TRBD1. Trimming took 4 bases from V and 1 from J; bases not matched to a gene: 3. From germline, CDR1 is LGHDT and CDR2 YNNKEL (reference sequence). This CDR3 is 14 amino acids long. DNA of the CDR3: TGTGCCAGCAGCCCCCGACAGGGGTCCTACGAGCAGTACTTC. Residues: CASSPRQGSYEQYF.

The V call is TRBV7-8, the J call TRBJ2-3; 11 nucleotides match TRBD2. The CDR3 runs 15 residues. Germline CDR1 and CDR2: SGHVS and FQNEAQ. V gave up 3 bases and J gave up 3 bases; unmatched junction bases: 2. CDR3 coding DNA: TGTGCCAGCAGCTTTAGCGGGGGGGCTACAGATACGCAGTATTTT. This gives the protein CASSFSGGATDTQYF.

The chain links TRBV12-3 or TRBV12-4 to TRBJ1-2; D is ambiguous. This CDR3 comprises 11 residues. V lost 6 bases, J lost 12 bases, and 14 bases lay in between. The CDR3 here is CASRGTADHTF. The CDR3 DNA is TGTGCCAGCAGGGGTACAGCCGATCACACCTTC.

The chain employs TRBV30 and TRBJ2-3, with TRBD2 matching over 11 bases. The CDR3 has 15 amino acids. Per the germline V gene, CDR1 is GTSNPN and CDR2 is SVGIG (reference sequence). V dropped 2 bases and J dropped 6; count of bases not matched to a gene: 7. CDR3 sequence reads: CAWSLSSGGSDTQYF. Written as DNA, the CDR3 is TGTGCCTGGAGTCTATCTAGCGGGGGGTCGGATACGCAGTATTTT.

The chain carries TRBV4-1 and TRBJ2-7, with D maybe TRBD2 (6 bases). The CDR3 is 17 amino acids. Trimming cost V 3 bases and J 2 bases, with 20 bases left between them. The germline CDR1 and CDR2 sequences are MGHRA and YSYEKL. CDR3 coding DNA: TGCGCCAGCAGCCATCCATCAGGGACTTCCCAGACCTACGAGCAGTACTTC. Translation: CASSHPSGTSQTYEQYF.

The CDR3 region has the DNA TGTGCCACCAGTGATCCCAAACTTGGCTACACCTTC. Amino acids: CATSDPKLGYTF. J is TRBJ1-2 and V is TRBV24-1; no clear D gene. The CDR3 has 12 amino acids. The V end lost 3 bases, the J end lost 7 bases, and 8 bases lay between the germline ends. The V gene's germline CDR1 is KGHDR and CDR2 SFDVKD.

This chain uses TRBV7-9 with TRBJ2-5; possibly TRBD1 for D (5 bases). Trimming took off 4 bases at V and 3 bases at J, with 9 bases between the two ends. The germline V gene has CDR1 SEHNR and CDR2 FQNEAQ (reference sequence). The CDR3 extends over 13 amino acids. The CDR3, as DNA: TGTGCCAGCAGCTATGGACACGAAGAGACCCAGTACTTC. Amino acid sequence: CASSYGHEETQYF.

The V and J genes are TRBV5-1 and TRBJ1-3; 12 bases are a match to TRBD1. Germline values: CDR1 SGHRS, CDR2 YFSETQ. J was trimmed by 2 bases and V by 4 bases; bases with no gene match: 7. CDR3 length equals 17 residues. DNA of the CDR3: TGCGCCAGCAGCCCCGGTGGGACAGGGGGCGCTGGAAACACCATATATTTT. It encodes CASSPGGTGGAGNTIYF.

A word on this clone: This specimen includes other DNA sequences encoding the same CDR3. The genes are TRBV19 and TRBJ2-7, with 7 bases fitting TRBD2. Looked up from germline, CDR1 is LNHDA and CDR2 is SQIVND (reference sequence). V shed 4 bases, J shed 6 bases, and the junction held 6 bases outside the gene matches. The CDR3 has 13 amino acids. The CDR3 sequence is CASSTASGGEQYF. CDR3 coding DNA: TGTGCCAGTAGTACGGCTAGCGGAGGCGAGCAGTACTTC.

The rearrangement joins TRBV9 to TRBJ1-4, with TRBD1 matching over 10 bases. The CDR3 contains 17 residues. CDR1 and CDR2 (germline): SGDLS, YYNGEE. The ends lost 3 bases at V and 0 bases at J; junction bases unmatched: 5. The CDR3 DNA sequence: TGTGCCAGCAGCGGCGGGACAGGGGAGCCAACTAATGAAAAACTGTTTTTT. Translating gives CASSGGTGEPTNEKLFF.

V gene TRBV19 combines with J gene TRBJ1-4; 7 bases are a match to TRBD1. The J segment lost 15 bases and the V segment lost 6 bases, leaving 10 bases of the junction unmatched. This CDR3 is built from 12 residues. Germline CDR1 LNHDA, CDR2 SQIVND (reference sequence). CDR3 bases: TGTGCCAGTAGCAGGCCCCCACAGGGGATGTTTTTT. Translation: CASSRPPQGMFF. Complete variable domain (other parts from reference TRBV19 and TRBJ1-4): DGGITQSPKYLFRKEGQNVTLSCEQNLNHDAMYWYRQDPGQGLRLIYYSQIVNDFQKGDIAEGYSVSREKKESFPLTVTSAQKNPTAFYLCASSRPPQGMFFGSGTQLSVL.

This rearrangement joins TRBV19 to TRBJ1-2; tentative D call: TRBD1 (6 bases). The CDR3 sequence is 14 residues long. Trimming took off 3 bases at V and 5 bases at J, with 13 bases between the two ends. Germline V gene data show CDR1 as LNHDA and CDR2 as SQIVND (reference sequence). CDR3: CASSIEGRGYGYTF. The CDR3, as DNA: TGTGCCAGTAGTATTGAGGGCAGGGGATATGGCTACACCTTC.

V usage is TRBV5-6 and J usage is TRBJ1-5; TRBD1 matches 9 bases. V trimming: 4 bases; J trimming: 7 bases; junction bases outside the gene matches: 12. The CDR3 is made up of 16 amino acids. The V gene's germline CDR1 is SGHDT and CDR2 YYEEEE. The CDR3 here is CASSRYTGTGQQPQHF. The CDR3 nucleotides read TGTGCCAGCAGCAGATACACCGGGACAGGGCAACAGCCCCAGCATTTT. The variable domain in full, with the rest retrieved from reference TRBV5-6 and TRBJ1-5, is DAGVTQSPTHLIKTRGQQVTLRCSPKSGHDTVSWYQQALGQGPQFIFQYYEEEERQRGNFPDRFSGHQFPNYSSELNVNALLLGDSALYLCASSRYTGTGQQPQHFGDGTRLSIL.

This chain connects TRBV9 to TRBJ1-4, with 7 bases matching TRBD1. Germline CDR1 and CDR2: SGDLS and YYNGEE. This CDR3 has 15 residues. V dropped 3 bases and J dropped 7; count of bases not matched to a gene: 9. CDR3 loop: CASSAQTGPAEKLFF. The CDR3 DNA sequence: TGTGCCAGCAGCGCCCAGACAGGGCCGGCTGAAAAACTGTTTTTT.

The chain employs TRBV7-2 and TRBJ2-1, with a weak D call TRBD1 (6 bases). The germline CDR1 and CDR2 sequences are SGHTA and FQGNSA. Trimming pared 3 bases from V and 0 bases from J, leaving 9 bases between. CDR3 length: 15 residues. The CDR3 loop reads CASSLGASSYNEQFF. Here the CDR3 DNA reads TGTGCCAGCAGCTTGGGGGCGAGCTCCTACAATGAGCAGTTCTTC.

The genes are TRBV12-3 or TRBV12-4 and TRBJ2-7; D gene unclear. This CDR3 spans 11 amino acids. V lost 0 bases and J 7 bases, leaving 4 bases between the germline ends. The CDR3 spells CASSLAREQYF. CDR3 in DNA: TGTGCCAGCAGTTTAGCACGGGAGCAGTACTTC.

The chain joins TRBV10-2 to TRBJ2-3, with 13 bases lining up with TRBD2. V was pared by 3 bases and J by 0 bases, with 9 bases of the junction left unmatched. The CDR3 is 19 residues long. Germline CDR1 WSHSY, CDR2 SAAADI. This CDR3 is CASSDIRWTSGGSTDTQYF. DNA of the CDR3: TGCGCCAGCAGTGACATCAGGTGGACTAGCGGGGGTAGCACAGATACGCAGTATTTT.